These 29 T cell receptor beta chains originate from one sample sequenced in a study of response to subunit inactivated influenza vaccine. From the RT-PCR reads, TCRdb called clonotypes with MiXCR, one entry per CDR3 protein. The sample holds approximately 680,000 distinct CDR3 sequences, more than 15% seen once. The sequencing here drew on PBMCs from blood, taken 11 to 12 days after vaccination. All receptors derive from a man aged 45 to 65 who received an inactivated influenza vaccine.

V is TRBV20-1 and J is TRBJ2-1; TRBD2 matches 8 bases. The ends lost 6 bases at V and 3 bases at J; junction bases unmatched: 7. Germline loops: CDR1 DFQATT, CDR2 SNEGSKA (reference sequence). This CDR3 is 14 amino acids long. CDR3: CSAPTSGFYNEQFF. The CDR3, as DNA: TGCAGTGCCCCAACTAGCGGTTTCTACAATGAGCAGTTCTTC.

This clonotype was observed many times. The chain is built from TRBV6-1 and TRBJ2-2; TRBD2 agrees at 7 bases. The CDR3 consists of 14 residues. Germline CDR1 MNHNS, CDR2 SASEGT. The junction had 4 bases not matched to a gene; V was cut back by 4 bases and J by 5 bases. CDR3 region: CASSAGRATGELFF. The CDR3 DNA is TGTGCCAGCAGTGCTGGGAGGGCGACCGGGGAGCTGTTTTTT.

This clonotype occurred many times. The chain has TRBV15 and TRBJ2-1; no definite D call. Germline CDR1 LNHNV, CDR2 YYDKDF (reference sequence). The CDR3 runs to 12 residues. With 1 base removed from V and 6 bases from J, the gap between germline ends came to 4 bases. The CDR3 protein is CATSRGPNEQFF. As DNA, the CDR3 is TGTGCCACCAGCAGAGGACCCAATGAGCAGTTCTTC.

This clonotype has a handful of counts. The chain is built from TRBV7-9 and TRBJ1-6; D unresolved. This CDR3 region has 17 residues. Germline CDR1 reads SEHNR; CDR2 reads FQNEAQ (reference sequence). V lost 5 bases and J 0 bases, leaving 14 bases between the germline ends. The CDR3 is CASSHNPLISYNSPLHF. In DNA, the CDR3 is TGTGCCAGCAGCCATAATCCCCTCATCTCCTATAATTCACCCCTCCACTTT.

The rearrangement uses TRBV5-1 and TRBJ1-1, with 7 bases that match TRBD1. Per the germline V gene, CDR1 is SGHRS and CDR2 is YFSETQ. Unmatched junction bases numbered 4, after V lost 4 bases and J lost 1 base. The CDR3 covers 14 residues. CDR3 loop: CASSAGQSNTEAFF. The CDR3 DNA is TGCGCCAGCAGCGCGGGACAGTCGAACACTGAAGCTTTCTTT.

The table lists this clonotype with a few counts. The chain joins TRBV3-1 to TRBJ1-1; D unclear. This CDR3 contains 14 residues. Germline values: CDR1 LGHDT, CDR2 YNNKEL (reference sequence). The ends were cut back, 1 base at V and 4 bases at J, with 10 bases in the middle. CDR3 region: CASSQVPGSTEAFF. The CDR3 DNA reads TGTGCCAGCAGCCAAGTTCCGGGGTCCACTGAAGCTTTCTTT. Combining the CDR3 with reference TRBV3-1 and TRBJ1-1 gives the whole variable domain DTAVSQTPKYLVTQMGNDKSIKCEQNLGHDTMYWYKQDSKKFLKIMFSYNNKELIINETVPNRFSPKSPDKAHLNLHINSLELGDSAVYFCASSQVPGSTEAFFGQGTRLTVV.

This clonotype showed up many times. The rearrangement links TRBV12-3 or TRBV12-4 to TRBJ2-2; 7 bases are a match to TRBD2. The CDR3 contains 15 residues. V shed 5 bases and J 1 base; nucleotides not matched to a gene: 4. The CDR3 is CASSQLAWNTGELFF. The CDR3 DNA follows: TGTGCCAGCAGTCAACTAGCGTGGAACACCGGGGAGCTGTTTTTT.

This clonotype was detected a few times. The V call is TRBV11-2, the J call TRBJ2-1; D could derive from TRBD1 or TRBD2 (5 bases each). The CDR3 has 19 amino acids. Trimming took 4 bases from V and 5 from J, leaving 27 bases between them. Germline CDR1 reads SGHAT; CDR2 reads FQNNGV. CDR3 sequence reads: CASSSNERGSARVHNEQFF. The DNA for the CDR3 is TGTGCCAGCAGCTCCAACGAAAGGGGAAGCGCGAGGGTTCACAATGAGCAGTTCTTC.

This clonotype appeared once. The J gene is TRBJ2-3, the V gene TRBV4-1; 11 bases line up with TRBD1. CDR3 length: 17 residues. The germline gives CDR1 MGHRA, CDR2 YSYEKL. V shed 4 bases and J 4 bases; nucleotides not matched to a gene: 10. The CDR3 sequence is CASSLSGQGANADTQYF. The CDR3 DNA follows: TGCGCCAGCAGCCTTTCCGGACAGGGGGCGAATGCAGATACGCAGTATTTT.

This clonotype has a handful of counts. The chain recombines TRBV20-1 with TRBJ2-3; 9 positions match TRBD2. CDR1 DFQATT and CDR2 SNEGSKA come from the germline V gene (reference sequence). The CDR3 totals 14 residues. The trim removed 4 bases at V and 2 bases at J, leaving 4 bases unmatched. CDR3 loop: CSAKAGGATDTQYF. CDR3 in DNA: TGCAGTGCTAAGGCGGGGGGGGCCACAGATACGCAGTATTTT.

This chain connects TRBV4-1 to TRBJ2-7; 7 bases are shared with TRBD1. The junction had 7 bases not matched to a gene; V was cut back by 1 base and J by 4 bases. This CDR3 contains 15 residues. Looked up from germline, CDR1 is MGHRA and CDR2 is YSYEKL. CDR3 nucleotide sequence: TGCGCCAGCAGCCAAGTGATGGCAGGGGGATACGAGCAGTACTTC. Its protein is CASSQVMAGGYEQYF.

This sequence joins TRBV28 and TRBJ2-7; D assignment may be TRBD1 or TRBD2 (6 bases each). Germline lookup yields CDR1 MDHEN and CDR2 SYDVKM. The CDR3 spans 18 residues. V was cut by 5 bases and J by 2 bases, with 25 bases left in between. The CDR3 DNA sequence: TGTGCCAGCAGTACCTGGGACACAGCTAGCGAAACCACCTACGAGCAGTACTTC. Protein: CASSTWDTASETTYEQYF.

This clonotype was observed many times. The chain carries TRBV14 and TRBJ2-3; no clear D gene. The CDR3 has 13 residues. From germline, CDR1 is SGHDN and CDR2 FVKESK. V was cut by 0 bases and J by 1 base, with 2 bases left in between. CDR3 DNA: TGTGCCAGCAGCCAAGAGGGCACAGATACGCAGTATTTT. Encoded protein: CASSQEGTDTQYF. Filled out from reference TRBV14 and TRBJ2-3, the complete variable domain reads EAGVTQFPSHSVIEKGQTVTLRCDPISGHDNLYWYRRVMGKEIKFLLHFVKESKQDESGMPNNRFLAERTGGTYSTLKVQPAELEDSGVYFCASSQEGTDTQYFGPGTRLTVL.

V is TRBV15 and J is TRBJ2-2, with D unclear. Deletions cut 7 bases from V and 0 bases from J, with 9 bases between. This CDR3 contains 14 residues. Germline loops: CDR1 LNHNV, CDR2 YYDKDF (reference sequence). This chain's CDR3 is CATKRGPNTGELFF. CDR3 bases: TGTGCCACCAAACGCGGACCGAACACCGGGGAGCTGTTTTTT.

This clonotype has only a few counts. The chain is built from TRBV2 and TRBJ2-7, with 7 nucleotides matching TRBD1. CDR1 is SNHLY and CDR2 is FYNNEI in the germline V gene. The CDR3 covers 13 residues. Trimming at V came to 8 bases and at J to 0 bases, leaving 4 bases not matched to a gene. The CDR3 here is CASSGQNSYEQYF. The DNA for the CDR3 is TGTGCCAGCTCGGGACAGAACTCCTACGAGCAGTACTTC.

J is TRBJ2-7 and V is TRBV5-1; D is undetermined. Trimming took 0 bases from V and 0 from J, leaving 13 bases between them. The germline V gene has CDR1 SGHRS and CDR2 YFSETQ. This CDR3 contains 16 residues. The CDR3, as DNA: TGCGCCAGCAGCTTGGTTAGGCCCTCTAGCTCCTACGAGCAGTACTTC. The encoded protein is CASSLVRPSSSYEQYF.

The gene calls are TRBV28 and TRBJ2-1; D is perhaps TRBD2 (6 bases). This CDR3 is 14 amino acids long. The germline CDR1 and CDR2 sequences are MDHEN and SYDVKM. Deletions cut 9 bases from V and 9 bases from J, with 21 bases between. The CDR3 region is CARRGVGLHSEQFF. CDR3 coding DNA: TGTGCCAGAAGAGGGGTGGGACTTCATTCTGAGCAGTTCTTC.

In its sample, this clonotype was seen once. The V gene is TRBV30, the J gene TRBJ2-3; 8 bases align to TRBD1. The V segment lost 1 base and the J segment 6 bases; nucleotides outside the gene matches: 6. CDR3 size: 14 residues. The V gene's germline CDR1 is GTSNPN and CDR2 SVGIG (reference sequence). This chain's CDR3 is CAWSGGQGRDTQYF. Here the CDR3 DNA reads TGTGCCTGGAGTGGAGGACAGGGCCGGGATACGCAGTATTTT. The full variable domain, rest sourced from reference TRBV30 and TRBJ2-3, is SQTIHQWPATLVQPVGSPLSLECTVEGTSNPNLYWYRQAAGRGLQLLFYSVGIGQISSEVPQNLSASRPQDRQFILSSKKLLLSDSGFYLCAWSGGQGRDTQYFGPGTRLTVL.

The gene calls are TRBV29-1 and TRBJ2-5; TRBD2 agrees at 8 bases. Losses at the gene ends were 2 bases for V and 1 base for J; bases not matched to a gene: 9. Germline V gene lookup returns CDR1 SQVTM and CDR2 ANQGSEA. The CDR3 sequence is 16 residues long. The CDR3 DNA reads TGCAGCGTTGAAAGGGGAGGACTAGCATCCCAAGAGACCCAGTACTTC. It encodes CSVERGGLASQETQYF.

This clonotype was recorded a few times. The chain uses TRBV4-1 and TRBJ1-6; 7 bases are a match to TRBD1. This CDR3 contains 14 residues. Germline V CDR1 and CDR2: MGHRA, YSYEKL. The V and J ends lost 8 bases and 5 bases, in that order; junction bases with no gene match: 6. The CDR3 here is CASAWDSHNSPLHF. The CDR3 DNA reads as TGCGCCAGCGCCTGGGACAGCCATAATTCACCCCTCCACTTT.

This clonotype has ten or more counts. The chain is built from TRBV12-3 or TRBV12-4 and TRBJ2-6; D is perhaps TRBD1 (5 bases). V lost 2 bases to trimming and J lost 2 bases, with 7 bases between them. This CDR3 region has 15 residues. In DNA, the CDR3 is TGTGCCAGCAGTTTATCAGGGACTGGGGCCAACGTCCTGACTTTC. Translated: CASSLSGTGANVLTF.

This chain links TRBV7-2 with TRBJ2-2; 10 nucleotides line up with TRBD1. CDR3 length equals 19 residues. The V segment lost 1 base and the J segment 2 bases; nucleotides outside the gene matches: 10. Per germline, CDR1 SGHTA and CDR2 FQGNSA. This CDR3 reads CASSLVPKGTGDNTGELFF. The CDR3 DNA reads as TGTGCCAGCAGCTTAGTGCCCAAAGGGACAGGGGACAACACCGGGGAGCTGTTTTTT.

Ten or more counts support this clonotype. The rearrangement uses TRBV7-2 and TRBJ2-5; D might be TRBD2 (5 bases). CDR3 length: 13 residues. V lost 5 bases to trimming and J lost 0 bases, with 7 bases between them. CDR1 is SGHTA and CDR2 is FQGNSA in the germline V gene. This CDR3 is CASSLTNQETQYF. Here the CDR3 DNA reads TGTGCCAGCAGCCTGACTAACCAAGAGACCCAGTACTTC.

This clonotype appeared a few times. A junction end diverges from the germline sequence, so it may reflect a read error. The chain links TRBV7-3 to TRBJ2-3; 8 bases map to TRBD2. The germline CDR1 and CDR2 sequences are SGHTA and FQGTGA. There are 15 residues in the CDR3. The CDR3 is CASSGHSGTPETQYF. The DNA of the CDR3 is TGTGCCAGCAGCGGCCATAGCGGGACCCCAGAGACGCAGTATTTT.

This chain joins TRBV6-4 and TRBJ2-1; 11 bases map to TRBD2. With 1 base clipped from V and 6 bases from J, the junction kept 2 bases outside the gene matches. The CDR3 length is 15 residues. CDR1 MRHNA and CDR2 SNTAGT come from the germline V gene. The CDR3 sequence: CASSDFGTSGNEQFF. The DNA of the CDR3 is TGTGCCAGCAGTGACTTTGGGACTAGCGGCAATGAGCAGTTCTTC.

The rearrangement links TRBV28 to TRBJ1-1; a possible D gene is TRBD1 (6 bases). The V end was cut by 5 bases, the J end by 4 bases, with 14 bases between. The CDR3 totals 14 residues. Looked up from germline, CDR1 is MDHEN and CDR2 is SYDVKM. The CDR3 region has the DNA TGTGCCAGCAGTCAAACACAGGGTACCACTGAAGCTTTCTTT. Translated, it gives CASSQTQGTTEAFF. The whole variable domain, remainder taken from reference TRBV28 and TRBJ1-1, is DVKVTQSSRYLVKRTGEKVFLECVQDMDHENMFWYRQDPGLGLRLIYFSYDVKMKEKGDIPEGYSVSREKKERFSLILESASTNQTSMYLCASSQTQGTTEAFFGQGTRLTVV.

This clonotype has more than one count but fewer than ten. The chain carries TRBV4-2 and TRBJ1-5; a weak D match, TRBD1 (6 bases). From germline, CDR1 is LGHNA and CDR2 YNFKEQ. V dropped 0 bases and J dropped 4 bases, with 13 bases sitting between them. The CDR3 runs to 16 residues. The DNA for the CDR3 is TGTGCCAGCAGCCAAGAGGACGGGGGGCGAAATCAGCCCCAGCATTTT. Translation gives CASSQEDGGRNQPQHF.

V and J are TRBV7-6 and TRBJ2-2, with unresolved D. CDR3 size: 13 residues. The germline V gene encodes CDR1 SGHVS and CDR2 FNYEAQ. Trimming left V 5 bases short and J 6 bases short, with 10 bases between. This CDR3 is CASSPHGSGELFF. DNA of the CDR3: TGTGCCAGCAGCCCCCATGGATCCGGGGAGCTGTTTTTT.

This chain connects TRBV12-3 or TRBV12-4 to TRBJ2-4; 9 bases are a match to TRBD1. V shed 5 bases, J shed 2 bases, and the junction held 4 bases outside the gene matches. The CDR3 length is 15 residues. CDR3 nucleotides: TGTGCCAGCAGTAACGGACAGGGGACCAAAAACATTCAGTACTTC. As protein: CASSNGQGTKNIQYF.